Shown below are 11 T cell receptor beta chains from a single sample sequenced in a study of cytotoxic CD8 clonotypes in ibrutinib-treated CLL (dated by TCRdb to about 2021). The meaning of the sample's time point label: 12 months on ibrutinib. Library generation was performed with the immunoSEQ multiplex PCR assay. TCRdb mirrors the immuneACCESS table, restricted to in-frame sequences. Some clones are absent from its copies; in checked studies, under half trace to an unresolved V gene, and the reason for the others is unknown. This sample has more than 85,000 clones in its table, and approximately 78% of those were observed once. Of the sample, 32% is held by the ten largest clones. The sample was PBMCs, taken after 12 months of ibrutinib treatment. The receptors originated from a human donor with chronic lymphocytic leukemia.

The rearrangement uses TRBV30 and TRBJ1-2, with D possibly TRBD1 on 5 matching bases. Trimming took off 0 bases at V and 5 bases at J, with 7 bases between the two ends. The germline V gene has CDR1 GTSNPN and CDR2 SVGIG (reference sequence). This CDR3 has 12 residues. The chain's CDR3 is CAWSVQGYGYTF. CDR3 in DNA: TGTGCCTGGAGTGTCCAGGGATATGGCTACACCTTC.

This clone has just a few counts. V and J are TRBV11-2 and TRBJ2-3; no clear D gene. The germline V gene encodes CDR1 SGHAT and CDR2 FQNNGV. The CDR3 totals 15 residues. Trimming stripped 2 bases from V and 5 bases from J, with 14 bases between. The CDR3 coding sequence is TGTGCCAGCAGCTTAATGGGCGTCGGTATAGATACGCAGTATTTT. As protein: CASSLMGVGIDTQYF. Supplemented by reference TRBV11-2 and TRBJ2-3, the full variable domain reads EAGVAQSPRYKIIEKRQSVAFWCNPISGHATLYWYQQILGQGPKLLIQFQNNGVVDDSQLPKDRFSAERLKGVDSTLKIQPAKLEDSAVYLCASSLMGVGIDTQYFGPGTRLTVL.

This chain uses TRBV28 with TRBJ2-3, with D unclear. Germline loops: CDR1 MDHEN, CDR2 SYDVKM. The CDR3 covers 15 residues. Trimming removed 5 bases from V and 1 base from J, with 13 bases in between. The CDR3 nucleotides read TGTGCCAGCAGTACCTACAGCCGGGGCACAGATACGCAGTATTTT. This codes for CASSTYSRGTDTQYF.

The CDR3 is CASSVGGAPFF. CDR3 in DNA: TGTGCCAGCAGCGTCGGGGGGGCACCGTTCTTC. The chain recombines TRBV5-4 with TRBJ2-1; 8 nucleotides agree with TRBD2. Germline values: CDR1 SGHNT, CDR2 YYREEE (reference sequence). This CDR3 is built from 11 residues. Germline trimming cut 4 bases from V and 15 bases from J; bases unmatched to any gene: 6.

The chain employs TRBV19 and TRBJ1-5, with TRBD1 matching 8 bases. Germline V gene data show CDR1 as LNHDA and CDR2 as SQIVND (reference sequence). The CDR3 has 15 amino acids. The V and J ends lost 7 bases and 6 bases, in that order; junction bases with no gene match: 11. CDR3 nucleotides: TGTGCCAGTACTATCCAGGGGGCCGCCCGTCAGCCCCAGCATTTT. Translated: CASTIQGAARQPQHF.

The J gene is TRBJ1-1, the V gene TRBV4-1; D is undetermined. Trimming stripped 1 base from V and 2 bases from J, with 11 bases between. CDR1 is MGHRA, CDR2 YSYEKL, per germline. CDR3 size: 15 residues. The CDR3 DNA reads TGCGCCAGCAGCCAAGGTCCAGGACCAAACACTGAAGCTTTCTTT. Its translation is CASSQGPGPNTEAFF.

The chain combines TRBV5-6 with TRBJ2-3; perhaps TRBD1 as D (7 bases). The length of the CDR3 is 15 residues. Trimming left V 2 bases short and J 4 bases short, with 14 bases between. Germline assignment: CDR1 SGHDT and CDR2 YYEEEE. As DNA, the CDR3 is TGTGCCAGCAGCTTCAGGGGGGAGAGGGCAGATACGCAGTATTTT. It translates to CASSFRGERADTQYF. Using reference TRBV5-6 and TRBJ2-3 for the parts outside the CDR3, the full variable domain is DAGVTQSPTHLIKTRGQQVTLRCSPKSGHDTVSWYQQALGQGPQFIFQYYEEEERQRGNFPDRFSGHQFPNYSSELNVNALLLGDSALYLCASSFRGERADTQYFGPGTRLTVL.

The chain employs TRBV6-5 and TRBJ1-2; the match to TRBD1 covers 7 bases. J gave up 0 bases and V 6 bases, and 4 bases lay outside the gene matches. This CDR3 comprises 14 residues. CDR1 MNHEY and CDR2 SVGAGI come from the germline V gene. CDR3 nucleotide sequence: TGTGCCAGCAGCCAGGGACAGACTAACTATGGCTACACCTTC. Protein sequence: CASSQGQTNYGYTF.

V gene TRBV7-3 combines with J gene TRBJ2-1; 12 nucleotides agree with TRBD2. There are 16 residues in the CDR3. Trimming at V came to 5 bases and at J to 9 bases, leaving 11 bases not matched to a gene. CDR1 and CDR2 (germline): SGHTA, FQGTGA. The CDR3 is CASSPSSGGAPGEQFF. The CDR3 nucleotides are TGTGCCAGCAGCCCATCTAGCGGGGGGGCCCCGGGTGAGCAGTTCTTC.

The V and J genes are TRBV7-6 and TRBJ2-7, with D possibly TRBD1 on 5 matching bases. The CDR3 has 16 residues. The germline V gene encodes CDR1 SGHVS and CDR2 FNYEAQ. V shed 3 bases and J shed 6 bases, with 21 bases lying between them. The CDR3 loop reads CASSLDQGPGSFEQYF. The CDR3 DNA is TGTGCCAGCAGCTTGGACCAGGGCCCTGGGTCGTTCGAGCAGTACTTC.

The chain joins TRBV4-2 to TRBJ2-5; D is perhaps TRBD2 (5 bases). V dropped 1 base and J dropped 5 bases, with 17 bases sitting between them. CDR1 and CDR2 from the germline V gene are LGHNA and YNFKEQ. This CDR3 spans 16 amino acids. CDR3 sequence reads: CASSQAGELARETQYF. The CDR3 DNA is TGTGCCAGCAGCCAAGCCGGGGAGTTAGCGAGGGAGACCCAGTACTTC.